This TCR beta chain derives from a study of T cells in Graves' hyperthyroidism and ophthalmopathy. Study-wide results and caveats: Blood shared most expanded thyroid clonotypes above 0.001.

This clonotype has at least ten counts. Its antigen is as yet unknown. Amplification targeted TCR beta CDR3 regions from RNA transcripts. With the HTBI primer set, the TCR CDR3 went through a first round of RT-PCR. One entry per CDR3 protein results from TCRdb running MiXCR on the multiplex PCR reads. The table has more than 650,000 distinct CDR3 sequences, roughly 15% seen once. Aged 18 to 65, the patients had hyperthyroidism that was newly diagnosed and had lasted under 2 months. The V gene lost 3 bases and the J gene lost 0 bases, with 12 bases spanning the gap. Germline V CDR1 and CDR2: DFQATT, SNEGSKA (reference sequence). The CDR3 is made up of 15 amino acids.

The origin of this receptor is a woman aged 18-30 years with Graves' hyperthyroidism. The V gene is TRBV20-1, the J gene TRBJ2-1, with TRBD2 as a possible D gene (5 bases). The sequenced sample consisted of blood. The CDR3 loop reads CSASVAGLSYNEQFF. The CDR3 nucleotides are TGCAGTGCTAGTGTTGCGGGCCTCTCCTACAATGAGCAGTTCTTC.